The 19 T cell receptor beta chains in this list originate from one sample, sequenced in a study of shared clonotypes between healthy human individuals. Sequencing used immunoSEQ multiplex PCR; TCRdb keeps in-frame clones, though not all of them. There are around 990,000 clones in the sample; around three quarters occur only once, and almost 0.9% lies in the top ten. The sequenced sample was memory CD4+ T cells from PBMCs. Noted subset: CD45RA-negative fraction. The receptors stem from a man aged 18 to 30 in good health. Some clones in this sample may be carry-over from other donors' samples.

The CDR3 protein is CASSNTEGARETQYF. The CDR3 DNA reads TGTGCCAGCAGTAACACAGAGGGGGCCCGGGAGACCCAGTACTTC. The chain recombines TRBV28 with TRBJ2-5; 7 nucleotides align to TRBD1. The CDR3 has 15 amino acids. CDR1 and CDR2 from the germline V gene are MDHEN and SYDVKM. V lost 5 bases to trimming and J lost 5 bases; unmatched junction nucleotides: 11.

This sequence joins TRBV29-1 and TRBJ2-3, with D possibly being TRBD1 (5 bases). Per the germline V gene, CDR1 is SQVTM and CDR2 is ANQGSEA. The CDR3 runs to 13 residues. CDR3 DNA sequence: TGCAGTGGGGCAGCCGCTAGCACAGATACGCAGTATTTT. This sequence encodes CSGAAASTDTQYF.

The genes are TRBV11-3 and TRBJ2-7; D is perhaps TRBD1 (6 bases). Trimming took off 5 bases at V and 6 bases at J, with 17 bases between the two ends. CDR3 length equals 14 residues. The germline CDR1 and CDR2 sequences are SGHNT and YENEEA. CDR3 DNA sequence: TGTGCCAGCAGCCCCCTCCAGGGGTGGAGCGAGCAGTACTTC. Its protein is CASSPLQGWSEQYF.

In DNA form, the CDR3 reads TGTGCCAGCAGTTCCCCACTAGCGGGAGACTACGAGCAGTACTTC. Protein product: CASSSPLAGDYEQYF. The rearrangement links TRBV6-5 to TRBJ2-7; 11 nucleotides match TRBD2. The CDR3 has 15 amino acids. V lost 4 bases and J lost 3; bases outside the gene matches: 5. Germline V gene sequence: CDR1 MNHEY, CDR2 SVGAGI.

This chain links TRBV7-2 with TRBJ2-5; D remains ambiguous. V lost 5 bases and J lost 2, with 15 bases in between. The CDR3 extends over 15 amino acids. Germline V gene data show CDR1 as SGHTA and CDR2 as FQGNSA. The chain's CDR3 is CASSPRRARQETQYF. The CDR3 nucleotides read TGTGCCAGCAGCCCCCGCCGGGCAAGACAAGAGACCCAGTACTTC.

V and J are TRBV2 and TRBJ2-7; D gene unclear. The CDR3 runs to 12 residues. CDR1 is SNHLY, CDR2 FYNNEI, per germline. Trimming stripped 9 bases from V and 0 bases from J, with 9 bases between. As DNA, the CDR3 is TGTGCCAGTACCCCAAGCTCCTACGAGCAGTACTTC. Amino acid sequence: CASTPSSYEQYF.

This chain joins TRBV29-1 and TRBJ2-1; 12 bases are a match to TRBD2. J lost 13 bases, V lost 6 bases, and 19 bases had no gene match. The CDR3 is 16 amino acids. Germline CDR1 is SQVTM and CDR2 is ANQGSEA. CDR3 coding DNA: TGCAGCGTAAGGCTAGCGGGAGGGCCGGACCCGAAATCACAGTTCTTC. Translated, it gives CSVRLAGGPDPKSQFF.

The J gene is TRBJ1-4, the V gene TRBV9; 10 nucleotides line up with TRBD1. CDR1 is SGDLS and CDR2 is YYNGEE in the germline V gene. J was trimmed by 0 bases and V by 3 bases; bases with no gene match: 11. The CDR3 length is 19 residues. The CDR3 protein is CASSAYPGQGLTTNEKLFF. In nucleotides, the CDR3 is TGTGCCAGCAGCGCCTATCCGGGACAGGGGCTAACAACTAATGAAAAACTGTTTTTT.

CDR3 sequence (DNA): TGTGCCAGCAGTCTAGGTGGGACTAGCCTCTACGAGCAGTACTTC. Protein product: CASSLGGTSLYEQYF. The V call is TRBV7-2, the J call TRBJ2-7; 9 bases are shared with TRBD2. The CDR3 runs 15 residues. V lost 6 bases, J lost 3 bases, and 9 bases stayed unmatched. CDR1 and CDR2 from the germline V gene are SGHTA and FQGNSA.

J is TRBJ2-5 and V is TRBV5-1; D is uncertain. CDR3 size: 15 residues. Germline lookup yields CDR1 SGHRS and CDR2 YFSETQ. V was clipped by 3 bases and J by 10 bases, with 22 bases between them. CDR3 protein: CASSSSGVAKGDQYF. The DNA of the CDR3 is TGCGCCAGCAGCTCTTCTGGGGTGGCCAAGGGTGACCAGTACTTC.

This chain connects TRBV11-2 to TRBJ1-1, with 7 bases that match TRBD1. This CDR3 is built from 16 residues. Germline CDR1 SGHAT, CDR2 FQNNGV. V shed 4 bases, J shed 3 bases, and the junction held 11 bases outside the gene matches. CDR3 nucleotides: TGTGCCAGCAGCTCCCCCCGAACAGGGGCGGACACTGAAGCTTTCTTT. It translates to CASSSPRTGADTEAFF. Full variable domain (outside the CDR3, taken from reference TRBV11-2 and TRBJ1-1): EAGVAQSPRYKIIEKRQSVAFWCNPISGHATLYWYQQILGQGPKLLIQFQNNGVVDDSQLPKDRFSAERLKGVDSTLKIQPAKLEDSAVYLCASSSPRTGADTEAFFGQGTRLTVV.

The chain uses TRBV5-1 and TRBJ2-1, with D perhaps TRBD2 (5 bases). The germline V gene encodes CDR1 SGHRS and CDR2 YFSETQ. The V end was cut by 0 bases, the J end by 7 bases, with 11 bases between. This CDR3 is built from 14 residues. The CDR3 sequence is CASSLEGSENEQFF. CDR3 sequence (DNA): TGCGCCAGCAGCTTGGAGGGTAGCGAGAATGAGCAGTTCTTC.

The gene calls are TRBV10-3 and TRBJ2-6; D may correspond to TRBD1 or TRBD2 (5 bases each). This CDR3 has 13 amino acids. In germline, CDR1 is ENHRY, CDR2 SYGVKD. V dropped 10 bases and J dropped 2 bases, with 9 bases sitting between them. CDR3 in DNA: TGTGCCACCGGGGCCCCTGGGGCCAACGTCCTGACTTTC. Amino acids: CATGAPGANVLTF.

CDR3 sequence (DNA): TGCGCCAGCAGCTGGAATACAGGGGAGGGGGAGGAAAAACTGTTTTTT. This sequence encodes CASSWNTGEGEEKLFF. This chain links TRBV5-1 with TRBJ1-4; 7 bases fit TRBD1. The germline CDR1 and CDR2 sequences are SGHRS and YFSETQ. Germline trimming cut 3 bases from V and 8 bases from J; bases unmatched to any gene: 13. There are 16 residues in the CDR3.

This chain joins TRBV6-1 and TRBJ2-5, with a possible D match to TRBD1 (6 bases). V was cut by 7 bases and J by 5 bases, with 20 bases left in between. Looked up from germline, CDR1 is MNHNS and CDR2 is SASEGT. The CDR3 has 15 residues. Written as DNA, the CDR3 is TGTGCCAGCACCGGACACAGGGTCATGGGTGAGACCCAGTACTTC. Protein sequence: CASTGHRVMGETQYF.

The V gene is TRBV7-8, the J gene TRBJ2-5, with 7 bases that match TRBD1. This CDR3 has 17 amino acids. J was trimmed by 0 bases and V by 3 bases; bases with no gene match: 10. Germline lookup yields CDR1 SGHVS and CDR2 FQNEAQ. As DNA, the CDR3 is TGTGCCAGCAGCTTTAAACAGGGGACCTCGTACCAAGAGACCCAGTACTTC. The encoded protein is CASSFKQGTSYQETQYF.

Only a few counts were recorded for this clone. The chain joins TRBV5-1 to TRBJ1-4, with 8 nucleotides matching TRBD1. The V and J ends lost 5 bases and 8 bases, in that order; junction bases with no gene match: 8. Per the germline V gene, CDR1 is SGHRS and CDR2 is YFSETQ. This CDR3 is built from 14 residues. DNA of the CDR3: TGCGCCAGCAGGCAGCAGGGGGCGGAGGAAAAACTGTTTTTT. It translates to CASRQQGAEEKLFF.

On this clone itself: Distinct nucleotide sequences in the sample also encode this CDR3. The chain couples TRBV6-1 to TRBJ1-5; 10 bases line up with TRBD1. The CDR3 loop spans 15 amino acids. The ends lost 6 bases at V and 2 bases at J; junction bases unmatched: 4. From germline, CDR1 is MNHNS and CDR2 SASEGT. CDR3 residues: CASRIGTGGNQPQHF. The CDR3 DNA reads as TGTGCCAGCAGGATCGGGACAGGGGGCAATCAGCCCCAGCATTTT.

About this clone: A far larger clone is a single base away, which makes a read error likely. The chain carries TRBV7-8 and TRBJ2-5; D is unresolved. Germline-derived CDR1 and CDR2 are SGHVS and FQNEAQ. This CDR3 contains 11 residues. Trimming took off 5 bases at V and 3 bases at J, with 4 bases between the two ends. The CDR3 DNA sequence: TGTGCCAGCAGCGTCGAAGAGACCCAGTACTTC. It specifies CASSVEETQYF.